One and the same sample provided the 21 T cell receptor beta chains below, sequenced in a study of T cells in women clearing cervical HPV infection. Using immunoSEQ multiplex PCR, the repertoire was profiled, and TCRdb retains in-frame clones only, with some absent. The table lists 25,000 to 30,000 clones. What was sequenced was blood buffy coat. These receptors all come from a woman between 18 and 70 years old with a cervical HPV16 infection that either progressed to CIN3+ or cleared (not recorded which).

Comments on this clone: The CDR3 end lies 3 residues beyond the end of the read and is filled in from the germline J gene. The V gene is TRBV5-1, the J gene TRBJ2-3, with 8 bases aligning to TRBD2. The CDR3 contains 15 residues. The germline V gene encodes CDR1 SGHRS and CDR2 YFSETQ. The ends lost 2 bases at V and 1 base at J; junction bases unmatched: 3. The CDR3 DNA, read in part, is TGCGCCAGCAGCTTTGATAGCGGGGGCACAGATACG. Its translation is CASSFDSGGTDT. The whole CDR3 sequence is CASSFDSGGTDTQYF.

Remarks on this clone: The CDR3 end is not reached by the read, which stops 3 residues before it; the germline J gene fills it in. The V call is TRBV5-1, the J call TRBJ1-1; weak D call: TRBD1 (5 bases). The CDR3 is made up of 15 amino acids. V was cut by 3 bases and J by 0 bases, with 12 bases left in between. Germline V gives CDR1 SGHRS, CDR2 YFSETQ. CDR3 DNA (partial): TGCGCCAGCAGCTCAAATTTGGGGCTGAACACTGAA. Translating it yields CASSSNLGLNTE. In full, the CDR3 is CASSSNLGLNTEAFF.

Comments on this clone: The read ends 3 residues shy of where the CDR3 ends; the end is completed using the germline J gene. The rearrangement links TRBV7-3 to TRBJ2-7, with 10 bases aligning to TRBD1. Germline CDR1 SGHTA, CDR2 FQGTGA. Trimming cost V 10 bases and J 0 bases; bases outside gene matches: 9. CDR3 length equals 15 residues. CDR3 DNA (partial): TGTGCCATCCGGGACAGGGGTTTAGGCTCCTACGAG. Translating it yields CAIRDRGLGSYE. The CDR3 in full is CAIRDRGLGSYEQYF.

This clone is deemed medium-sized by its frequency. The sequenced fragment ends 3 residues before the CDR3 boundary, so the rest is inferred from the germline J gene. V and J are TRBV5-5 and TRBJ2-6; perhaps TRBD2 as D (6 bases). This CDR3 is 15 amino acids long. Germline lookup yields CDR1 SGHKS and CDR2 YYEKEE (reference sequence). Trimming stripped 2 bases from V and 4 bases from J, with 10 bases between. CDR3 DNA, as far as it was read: TGTGCCAGCAGCTTCGGGGGTTCCGGGGCCAACGTC. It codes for CASSFGGSGANV. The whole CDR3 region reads CASSFGGSGANVLTF.

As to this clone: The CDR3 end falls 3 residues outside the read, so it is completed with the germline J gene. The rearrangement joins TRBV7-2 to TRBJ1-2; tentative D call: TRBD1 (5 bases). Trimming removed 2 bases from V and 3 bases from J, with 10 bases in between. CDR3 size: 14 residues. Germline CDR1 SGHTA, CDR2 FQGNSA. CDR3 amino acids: CASSLHRMDYGYTF. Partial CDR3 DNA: TGTGCCAGCAGCTTACACAGGATGGACTATGGC.

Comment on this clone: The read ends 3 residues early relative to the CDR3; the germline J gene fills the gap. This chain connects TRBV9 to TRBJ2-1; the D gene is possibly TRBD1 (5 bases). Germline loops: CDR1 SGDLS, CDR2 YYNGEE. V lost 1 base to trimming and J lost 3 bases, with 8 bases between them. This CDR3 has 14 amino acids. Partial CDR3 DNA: TGTGCCAGCAGCGTAACAGGAAACTACAATGAG. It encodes CASSVTGNYNE. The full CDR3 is CASSVTGNYNEQFF. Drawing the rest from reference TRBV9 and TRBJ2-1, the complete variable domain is DSGVTQTPKHLITATGQRVTLRCSPRSGDLSVYWYQQSLDQGLQFLIQYYNGEERAKGNILERFSAQQFPDLHSELNLSSLELGDSALYFCASSVTGNYNEQFFGPGTRLTVL.

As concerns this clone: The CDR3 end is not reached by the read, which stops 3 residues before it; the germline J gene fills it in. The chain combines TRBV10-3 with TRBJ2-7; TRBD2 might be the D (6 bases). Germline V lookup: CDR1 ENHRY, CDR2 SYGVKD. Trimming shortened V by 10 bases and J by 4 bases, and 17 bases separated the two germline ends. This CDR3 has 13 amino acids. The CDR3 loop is CATEGVNSYEQYF. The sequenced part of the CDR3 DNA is TGTGCCACGGAGGGCGTGAATTCTTACGAG.

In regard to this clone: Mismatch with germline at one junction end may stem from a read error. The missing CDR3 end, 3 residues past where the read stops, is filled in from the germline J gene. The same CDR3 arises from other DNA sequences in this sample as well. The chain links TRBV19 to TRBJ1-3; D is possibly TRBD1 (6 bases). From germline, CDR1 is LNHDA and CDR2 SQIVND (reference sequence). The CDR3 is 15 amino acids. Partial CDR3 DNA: TGTGCCAGTACCCTCCGGACAGAAACTGGAAACACA. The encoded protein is CASTLRTETGNT. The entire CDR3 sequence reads CASTLRTETGNTIYF.

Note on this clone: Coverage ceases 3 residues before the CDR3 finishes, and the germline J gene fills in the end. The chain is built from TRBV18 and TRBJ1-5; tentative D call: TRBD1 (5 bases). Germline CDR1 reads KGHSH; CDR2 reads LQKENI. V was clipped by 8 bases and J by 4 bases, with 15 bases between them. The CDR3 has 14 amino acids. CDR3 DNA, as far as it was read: TGTGCCAGCGTAGGGGCAGATTTTAATCAGCCC. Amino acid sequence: CASVGADFNQP. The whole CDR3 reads CASVGADFNQPQHF.

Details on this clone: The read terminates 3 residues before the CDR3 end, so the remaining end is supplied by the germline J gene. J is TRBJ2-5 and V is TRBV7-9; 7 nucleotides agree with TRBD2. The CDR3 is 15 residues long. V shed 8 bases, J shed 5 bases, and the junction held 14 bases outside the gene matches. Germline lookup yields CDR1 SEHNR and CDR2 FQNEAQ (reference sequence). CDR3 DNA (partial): TGTGCCAGCTCTCGGACTAGTGTATTAGGGGAGACC. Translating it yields CASSRTSVLGET. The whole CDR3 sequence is CASSRTSVLGETQYF.

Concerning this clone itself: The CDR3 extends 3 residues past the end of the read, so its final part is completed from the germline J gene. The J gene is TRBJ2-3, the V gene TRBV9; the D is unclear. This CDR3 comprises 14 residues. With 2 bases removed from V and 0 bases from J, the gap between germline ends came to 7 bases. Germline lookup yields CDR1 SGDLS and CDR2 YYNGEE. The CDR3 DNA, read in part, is TGTGCCAGCAGCGTCGGCGGAAGCACAGATACG. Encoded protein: CASSVGGSTDT. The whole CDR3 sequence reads CASSVGGSTDTQYF.

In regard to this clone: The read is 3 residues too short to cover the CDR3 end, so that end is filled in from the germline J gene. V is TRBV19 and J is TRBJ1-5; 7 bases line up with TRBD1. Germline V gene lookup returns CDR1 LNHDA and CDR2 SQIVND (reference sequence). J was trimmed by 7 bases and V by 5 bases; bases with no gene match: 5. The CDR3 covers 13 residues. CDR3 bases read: TGTGCCAGTAGTCTGACAGGGTACCAGCCC. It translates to CASSLTGYQP. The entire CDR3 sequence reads CASSLTGYQPQHF.

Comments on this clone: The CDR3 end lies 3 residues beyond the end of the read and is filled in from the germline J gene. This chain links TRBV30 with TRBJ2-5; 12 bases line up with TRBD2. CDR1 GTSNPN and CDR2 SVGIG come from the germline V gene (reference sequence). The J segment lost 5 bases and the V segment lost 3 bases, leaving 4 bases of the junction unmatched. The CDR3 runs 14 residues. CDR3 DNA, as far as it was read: TGTGCCTGGAGGGGGACTAGCGGGTGGGAGACC. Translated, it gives CAWRGTSGWET. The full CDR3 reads CAWRGTSGWETQYF.

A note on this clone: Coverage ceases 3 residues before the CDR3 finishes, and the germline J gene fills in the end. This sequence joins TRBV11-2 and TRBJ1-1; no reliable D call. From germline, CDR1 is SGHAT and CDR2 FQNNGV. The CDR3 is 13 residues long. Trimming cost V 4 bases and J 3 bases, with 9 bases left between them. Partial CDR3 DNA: TGTGCCAGCAGCTCACGCGGAGACACTGAA. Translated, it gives CASSSRGDTE. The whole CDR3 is CASSSRGDTEAFF.

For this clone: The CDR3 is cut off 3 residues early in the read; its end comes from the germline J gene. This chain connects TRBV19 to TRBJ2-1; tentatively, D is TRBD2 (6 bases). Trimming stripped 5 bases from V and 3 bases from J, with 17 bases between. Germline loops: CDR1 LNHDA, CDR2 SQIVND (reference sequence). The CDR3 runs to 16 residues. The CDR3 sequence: CASSGGPGGVYNEQFF. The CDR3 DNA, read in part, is TGTGCCAGTAGTGGGGGTCCGGGCGGGGTCTACAATGAG.

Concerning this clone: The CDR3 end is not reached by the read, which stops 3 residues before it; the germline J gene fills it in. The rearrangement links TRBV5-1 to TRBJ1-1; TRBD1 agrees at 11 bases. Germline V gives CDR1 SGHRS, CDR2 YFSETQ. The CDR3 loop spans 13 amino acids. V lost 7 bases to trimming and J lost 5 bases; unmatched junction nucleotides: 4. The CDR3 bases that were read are TGCGCCAGCTTGGACAGGGGGCGGACTGAA. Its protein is CASLDRGRTE. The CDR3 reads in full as CASLDRGRTEAFF.

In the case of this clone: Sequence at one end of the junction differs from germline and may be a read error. CDR3 amino acids: CASSQGRGNTQYF. CDR3 DNA, as far as it was read: TGCGCCAGCAGCCAGGGCAGGGGAAATACG. The chain recombines TRBV4-2 with TRBJ2-3; possible D gene TRBD1, 6 bases. Read sequence stops 3 residues before the CDR3 end, and the germline J gene provides the missing end. Germline-derived CDR1 and CDR2 are LGHNA and YNFKEQ. The CDR3 sequence is 13 residues long.

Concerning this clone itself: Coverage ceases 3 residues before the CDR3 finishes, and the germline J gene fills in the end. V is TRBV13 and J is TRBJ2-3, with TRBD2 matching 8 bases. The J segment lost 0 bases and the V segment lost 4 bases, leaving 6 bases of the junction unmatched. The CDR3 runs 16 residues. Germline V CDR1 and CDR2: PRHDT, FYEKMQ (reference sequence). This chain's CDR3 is CASSSIAGPSTDTQYF. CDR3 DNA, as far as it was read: TGTGCCAGCAGCTCTATAGCGGGGCCTAGCACAGATACG.

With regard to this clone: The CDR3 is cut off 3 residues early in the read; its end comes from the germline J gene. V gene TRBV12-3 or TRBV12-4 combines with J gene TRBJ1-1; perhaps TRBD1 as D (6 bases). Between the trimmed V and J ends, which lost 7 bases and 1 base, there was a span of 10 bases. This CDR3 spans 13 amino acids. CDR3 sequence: CASILQGNTEAFF. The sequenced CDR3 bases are TGTGCCAGCATCCTACAGGGGAACACTGAA.

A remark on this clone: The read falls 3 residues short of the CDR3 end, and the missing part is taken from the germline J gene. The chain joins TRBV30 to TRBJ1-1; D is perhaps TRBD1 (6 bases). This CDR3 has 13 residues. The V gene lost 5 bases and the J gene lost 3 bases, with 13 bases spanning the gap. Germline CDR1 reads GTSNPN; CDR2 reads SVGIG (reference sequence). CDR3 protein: CAWAGRTDTEAFF. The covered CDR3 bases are TGTGCCTGGGCAGGACGGACAGACACTGAA.

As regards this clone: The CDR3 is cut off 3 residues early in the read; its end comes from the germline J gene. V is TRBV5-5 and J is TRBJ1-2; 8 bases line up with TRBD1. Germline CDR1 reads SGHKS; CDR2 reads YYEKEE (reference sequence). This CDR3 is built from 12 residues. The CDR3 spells CASSSTGEVYTF. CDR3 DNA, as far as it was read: TGTGCCAGCAGCTCGACAGGGGAAGTC.